The present T cell receptor beta chain was sequenced within a study of blood T cell repertoires in COVID-19. Overall study: Donors in the United States, Italy and Spain gave samples during acute or convalescent COVID-19. From T cells, B-cell-depleted T cells, or PBMCs came the material, which was cDNA or gDNA.

V shed 5 bases, J shed 3 bases, and the junction held 8 bases outside the gene matches. Germline CDR1 reads SEHNR; CDR2 reads FQNEAQ (reference sequence). There are 15 residues in the CDR3. Per the study methods: From reference gene primer amplification, estimates of nucleated cell counts were derived. Here immunoSEQ multiplex PCR was the method, and the copy in TCRdb shows in-frame clones only, minus some. That table furnishes V, J and clone size, whereas the DNA furnished D and trimming. The repertoire holds around 100,000 clones, with roughly 90% as singletons. This rearrangement joins TRBV7-9 to TRBJ1-2; 8 bases are shared with TRBD1. This clonotype originated in a man older than 75 with acute or convalescent COVID-19. The sequenced sample consisted of peripheral blood. CDR3 sequence reads: CASSPRQGSDYGYTF. CDR3 DNA sequence: TGTGCCAGCAGCCCGAGACAGGGGTCAGACTATGGCTACACCTTC.